This T cell receptor (beta chain) was sequenced for a study of CD8+CD57+ T cells in acquired aplastic anemia. Study information: Healthy donors yielded some 11 million CD4+ cell reads on average.

Genomic DNA was employed as the template in profiling TCR beta VDJ and CDR3. In TCRdb, the reads were re-called with MiXCR into one record per CDR3 protein. The sample holds hundreds of thousands of distinct CDR3 sequences, about 70% seen once. This clonotype was recorded at least ten times. A read error may produce the germline difference seen at one junction end. The V gene's germline CDR1 is SGHTS and CDR2 YDEGEE. The CDR3 has 15 residues. The TCR originated in a human donor in good health, serving as a control. The sample taken for sequencing was sorted CD4+, CD8+, or CD8+CD57+ T cells (not recorded which) from PBMCs. V gene TRBV5-8 combines with J gene TRBJ1-6, with D uncertain. The CDR3, as DNA: TGTGCCAGCAGCTTGGGAGGGTCCTCTAATTCACCCCTCCACTTT. The encoded protein is CASSLGGSSNSPLHF.